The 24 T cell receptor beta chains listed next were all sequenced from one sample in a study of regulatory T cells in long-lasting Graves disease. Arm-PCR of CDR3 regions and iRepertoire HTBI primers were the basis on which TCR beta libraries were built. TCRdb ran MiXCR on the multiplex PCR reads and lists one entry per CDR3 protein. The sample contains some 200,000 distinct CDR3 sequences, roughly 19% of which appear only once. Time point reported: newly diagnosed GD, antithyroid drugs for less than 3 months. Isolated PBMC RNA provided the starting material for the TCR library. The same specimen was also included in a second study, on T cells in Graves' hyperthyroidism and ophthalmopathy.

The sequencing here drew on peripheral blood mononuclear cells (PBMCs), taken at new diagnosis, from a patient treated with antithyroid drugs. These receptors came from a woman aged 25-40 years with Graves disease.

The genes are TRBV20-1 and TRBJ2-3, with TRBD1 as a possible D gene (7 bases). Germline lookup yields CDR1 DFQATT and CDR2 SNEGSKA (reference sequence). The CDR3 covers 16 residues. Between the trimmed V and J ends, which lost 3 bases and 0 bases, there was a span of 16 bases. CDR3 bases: TGCAGTGCTAGCCGGCGGGACAGCTTTAGCACAGATACGCAGTATTTT. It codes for CSASRRDSFSTDTQYF.

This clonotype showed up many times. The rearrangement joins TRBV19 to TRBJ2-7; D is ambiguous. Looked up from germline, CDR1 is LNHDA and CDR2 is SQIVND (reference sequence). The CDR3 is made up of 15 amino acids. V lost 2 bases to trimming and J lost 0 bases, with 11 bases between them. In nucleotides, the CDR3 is TGTGCCAGTAGTATATCGGCAGTGAACTCCTACGAGCAGTACTTC. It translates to CASSISAVNSYEQYF.

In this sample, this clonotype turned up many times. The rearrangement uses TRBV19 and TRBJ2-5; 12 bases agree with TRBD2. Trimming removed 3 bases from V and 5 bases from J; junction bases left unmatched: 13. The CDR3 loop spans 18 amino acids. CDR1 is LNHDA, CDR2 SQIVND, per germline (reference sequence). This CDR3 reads CASSISKFPSGRAETQYF. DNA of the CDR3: TGTGCCAGTAGTATTTCGAAGTTTCCTAGCGGGAGGGCGGAGACCCAGTACTTC.

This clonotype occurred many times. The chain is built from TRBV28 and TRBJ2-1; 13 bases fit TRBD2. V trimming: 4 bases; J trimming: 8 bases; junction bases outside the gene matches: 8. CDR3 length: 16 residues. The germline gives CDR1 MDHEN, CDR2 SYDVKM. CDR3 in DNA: TGTGCCAGCAGTTCCCCGTCGGGACTAGCGGGGCATGAGCAGTTCTTC. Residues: CASSSPSGLAGHEQFF.

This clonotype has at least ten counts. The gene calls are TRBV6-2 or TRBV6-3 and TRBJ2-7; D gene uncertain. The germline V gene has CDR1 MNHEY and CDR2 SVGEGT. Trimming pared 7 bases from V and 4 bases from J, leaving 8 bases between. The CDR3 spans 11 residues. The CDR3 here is CASIQLYEQYF. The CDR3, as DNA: TGTGCCAGCATACAGCTTTACGAGCAGTACTTC.

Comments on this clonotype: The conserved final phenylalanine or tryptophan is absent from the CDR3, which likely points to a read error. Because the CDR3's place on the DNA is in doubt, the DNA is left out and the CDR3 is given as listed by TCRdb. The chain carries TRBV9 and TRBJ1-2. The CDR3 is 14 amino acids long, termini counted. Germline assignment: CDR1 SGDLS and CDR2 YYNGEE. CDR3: CASSVATANYGCTV.

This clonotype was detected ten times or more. The CDR3: CSARQWETIAKNIQYF. CDR3 bases: TGCAGTGCTAGACAGTGGGAAACCATAGCCAAAAACATTCAGTACTTC. The V call is TRBV20-1, the J call TRBJ2-4; no clear D gene. Germline CDR1 reads DFQATT; CDR2 reads SNEGSKA (reference sequence). V was trimmed by 2 bases and J by 0 bases, leaving 14 bases between them. CDR3 length equals 16 residues.

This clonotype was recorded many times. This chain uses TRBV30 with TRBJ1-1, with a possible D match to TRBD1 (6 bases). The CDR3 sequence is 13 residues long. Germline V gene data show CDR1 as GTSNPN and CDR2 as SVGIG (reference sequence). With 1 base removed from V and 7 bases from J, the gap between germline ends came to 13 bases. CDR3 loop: CAWSAQGGGEAFF. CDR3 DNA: TGTGCCTGGAGTGCACAGGGTGGGGGTGAAGCTTTCTTT.

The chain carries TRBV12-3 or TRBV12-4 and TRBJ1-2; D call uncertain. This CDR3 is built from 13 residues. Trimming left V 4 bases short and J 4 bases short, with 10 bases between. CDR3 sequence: CASSSGRIYGYTF. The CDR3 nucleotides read TGTGCCAGCAGTTCGGGCAGAATCTATGGCTACACCTTC.

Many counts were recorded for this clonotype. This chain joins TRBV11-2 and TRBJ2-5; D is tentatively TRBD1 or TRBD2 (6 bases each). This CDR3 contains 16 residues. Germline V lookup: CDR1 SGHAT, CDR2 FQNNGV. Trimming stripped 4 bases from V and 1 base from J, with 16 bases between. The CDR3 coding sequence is TGTGCCAGCAGCTCGGGCCGTGGAGGGGGCCAAGAGACCCAGTACTTC. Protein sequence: CASSSGRGGGQETQYF.

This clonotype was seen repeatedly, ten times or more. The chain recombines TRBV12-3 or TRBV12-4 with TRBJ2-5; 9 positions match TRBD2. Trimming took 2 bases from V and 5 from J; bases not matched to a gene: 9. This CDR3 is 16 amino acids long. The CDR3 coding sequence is TGTGCCAGCAGTTTACTGGTGGGCGGGAGGGTGGAGACCCAGTACTTC. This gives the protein CASSLLVGGRVETQYF.

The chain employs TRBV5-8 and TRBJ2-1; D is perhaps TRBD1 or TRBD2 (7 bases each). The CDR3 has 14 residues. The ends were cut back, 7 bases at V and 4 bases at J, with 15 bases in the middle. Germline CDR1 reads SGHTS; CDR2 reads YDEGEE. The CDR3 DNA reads TGTGCCAGCCAGGGGGGGTTCTTATACAATGAGCAGTTCTTC. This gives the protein CASQGGFLYNEQFF.

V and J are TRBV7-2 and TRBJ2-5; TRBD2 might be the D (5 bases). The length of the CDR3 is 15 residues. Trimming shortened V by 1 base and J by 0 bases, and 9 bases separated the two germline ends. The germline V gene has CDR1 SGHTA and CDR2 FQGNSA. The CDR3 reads CASSLDRTYQETQYF. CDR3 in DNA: TGTGCCAGCAGCTTAGACCGGACTTACCAAGAGACCCAGTACTTC. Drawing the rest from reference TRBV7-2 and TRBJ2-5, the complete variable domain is GAGVSQSPSNKVTEKGKDVELRCDPISGHTALYWYRQSLGQGLEFLIYFQGNSAPDKSGLPSDRFSAERTGGSVSTLTIQRTQQEDSAVYLCASSLDRTYQETQYFGPGTRLLVL.

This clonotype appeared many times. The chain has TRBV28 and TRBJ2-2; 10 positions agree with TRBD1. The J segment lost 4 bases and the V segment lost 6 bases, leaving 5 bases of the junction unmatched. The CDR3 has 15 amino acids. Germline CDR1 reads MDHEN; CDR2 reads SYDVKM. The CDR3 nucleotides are TGTGCCAGCAGCCAGGACAGGGGGGTCACCGGGGAGCTGTTTTTT. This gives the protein CASSQDRGVTGELFF.

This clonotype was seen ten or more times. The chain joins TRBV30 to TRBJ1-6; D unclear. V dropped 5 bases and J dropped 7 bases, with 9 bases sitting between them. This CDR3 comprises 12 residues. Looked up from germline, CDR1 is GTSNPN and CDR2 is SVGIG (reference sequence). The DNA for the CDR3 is TGTGCCTGGCACCAGGAGAATTCACCCCTCCACTTT. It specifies CAWHQENSPLHF.

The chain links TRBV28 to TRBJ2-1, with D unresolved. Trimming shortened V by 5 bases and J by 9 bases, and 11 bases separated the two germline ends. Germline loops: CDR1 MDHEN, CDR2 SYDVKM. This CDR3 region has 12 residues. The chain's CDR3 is CASSRSGSEQFF. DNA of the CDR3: TGTGCCAGCAGTCGATCAGGTTCTGAGCAGTTCTTC. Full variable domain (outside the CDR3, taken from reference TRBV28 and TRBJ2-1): DVKVTQSSRYLVKRTGEKVFLECVQDMDHENMFWYRQDPGLGLRLIYFSYDVKMKEKGDIPEGYSVSREKKERFSLILESASTNQTSMYLCASSRSGSEQFFGPGTRLTVL.

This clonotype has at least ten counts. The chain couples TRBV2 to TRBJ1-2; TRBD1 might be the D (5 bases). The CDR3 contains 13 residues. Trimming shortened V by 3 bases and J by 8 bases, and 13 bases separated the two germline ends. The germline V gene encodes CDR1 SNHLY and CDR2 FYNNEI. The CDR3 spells CASSDSQGAGYTF. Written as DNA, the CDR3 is TGTGCCAGCAGTGATAGCCAGGGTGCCGGCTACACCTTC.

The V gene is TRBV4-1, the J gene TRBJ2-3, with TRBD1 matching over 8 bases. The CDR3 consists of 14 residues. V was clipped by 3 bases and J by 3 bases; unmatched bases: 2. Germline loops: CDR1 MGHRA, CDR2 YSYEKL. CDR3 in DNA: TGCGCCAGCAGCCAGCGGACAGGGACAGATACGCAGTATTTT. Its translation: CASSQRTGTDTQYF.

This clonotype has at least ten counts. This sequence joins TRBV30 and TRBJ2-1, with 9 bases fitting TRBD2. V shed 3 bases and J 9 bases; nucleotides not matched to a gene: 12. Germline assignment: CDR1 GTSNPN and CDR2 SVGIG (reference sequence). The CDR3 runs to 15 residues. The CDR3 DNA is TGTGCCTGGAGGGGCGGGGGGGCCATTAGGGGTGAGCAGTTCTTC. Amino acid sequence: CAWRGGGAIRGEQFF.

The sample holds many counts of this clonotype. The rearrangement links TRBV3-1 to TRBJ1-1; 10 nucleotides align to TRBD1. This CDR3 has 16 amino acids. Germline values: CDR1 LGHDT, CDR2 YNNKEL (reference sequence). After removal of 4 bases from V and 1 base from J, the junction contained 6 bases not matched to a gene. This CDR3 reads CASSPRDRGKNTEAFF. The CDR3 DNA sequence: TGTGCCAGCAGCCCCCGGGACAGGGGTAAGAACACTGAAGCTTTCTTT.

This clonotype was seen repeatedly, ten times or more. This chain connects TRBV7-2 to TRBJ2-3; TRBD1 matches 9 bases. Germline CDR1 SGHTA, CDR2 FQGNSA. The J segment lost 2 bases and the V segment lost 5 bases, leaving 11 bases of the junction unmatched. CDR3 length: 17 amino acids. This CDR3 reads CASSRTAGQGVTDTQYF. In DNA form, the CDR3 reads TGTGCCAGCAGCCGTACCGCGGGACAGGGAGTCACAGATACGCAGTATTTT. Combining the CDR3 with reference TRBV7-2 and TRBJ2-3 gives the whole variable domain GAGVSQSPSNKVTEKGKDVELRCDPISGHTALYWYRQSLGQGLEFLIYFQGNSAPDKSGLPSDRFSAERTGGSVSTLTIQRTQQEDSAVYLCASSRTAGQGVTDTQYFGPGTRLTVL.

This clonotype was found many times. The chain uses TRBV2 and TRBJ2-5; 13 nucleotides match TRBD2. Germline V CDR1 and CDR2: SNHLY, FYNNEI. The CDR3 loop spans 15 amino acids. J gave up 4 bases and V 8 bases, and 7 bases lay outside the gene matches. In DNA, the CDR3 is TGTGCCAGCGTCCGACTAGCGGGAGGTATAGAGACCCAGTACTTC. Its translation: CASVRLAGGIETQYF.

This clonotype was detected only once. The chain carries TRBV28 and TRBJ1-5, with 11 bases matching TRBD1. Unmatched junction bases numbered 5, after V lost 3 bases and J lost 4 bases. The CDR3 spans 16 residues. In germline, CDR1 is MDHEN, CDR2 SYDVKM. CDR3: CASSLDRGLGNQPQHF. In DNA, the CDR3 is TGTGCCAGCAGTTTGGACAGGGGGCTGGGAAATCAGCCCCAGCATTTT.

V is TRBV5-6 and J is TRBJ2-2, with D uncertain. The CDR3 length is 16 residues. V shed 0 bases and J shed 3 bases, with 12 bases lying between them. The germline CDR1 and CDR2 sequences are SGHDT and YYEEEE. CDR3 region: CASSLAWGQDTGELFF. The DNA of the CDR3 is TGTGCCAGCAGCTTGGCGTGGGGTCAAGACACCGGGGAGCTGTTTTTT.